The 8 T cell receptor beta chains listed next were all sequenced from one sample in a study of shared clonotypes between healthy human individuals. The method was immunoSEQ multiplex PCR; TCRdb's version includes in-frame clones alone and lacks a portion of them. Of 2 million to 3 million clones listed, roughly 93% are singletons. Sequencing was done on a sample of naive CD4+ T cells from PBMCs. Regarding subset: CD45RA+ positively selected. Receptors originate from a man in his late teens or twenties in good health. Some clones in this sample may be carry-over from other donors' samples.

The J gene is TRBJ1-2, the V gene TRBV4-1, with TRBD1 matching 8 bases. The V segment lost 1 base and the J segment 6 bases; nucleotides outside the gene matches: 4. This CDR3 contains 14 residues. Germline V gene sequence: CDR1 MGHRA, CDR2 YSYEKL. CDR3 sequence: CASSQVGQEDGYTF. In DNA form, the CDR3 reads TGCGCCAGCAGCCAAGTGGGACAGGAGGATGGCTACACCTTC.

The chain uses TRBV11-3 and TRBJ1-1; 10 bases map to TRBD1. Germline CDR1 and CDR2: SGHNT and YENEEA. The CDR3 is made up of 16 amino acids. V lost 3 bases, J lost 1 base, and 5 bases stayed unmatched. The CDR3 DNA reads TGTGCCAGCAGCTTCGGACAGGGGGTATCGAACACTGAAGCTTTCTTT. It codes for CASSFGQGVSNTEAFF.

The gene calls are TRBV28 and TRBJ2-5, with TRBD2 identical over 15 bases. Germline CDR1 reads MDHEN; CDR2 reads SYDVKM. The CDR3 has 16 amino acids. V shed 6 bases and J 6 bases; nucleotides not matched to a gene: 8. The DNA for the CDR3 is TGTGCCAGCAGCTACGAGGGACTAGCGGGAGGTCAGACCCAGTACTTC. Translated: CASSYEGLAGGQTQYF. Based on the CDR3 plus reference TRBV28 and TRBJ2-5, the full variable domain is DVKVTQSSRYLVKRTGEKVFLECVQDMDHENMFWYRQDPGLGLRLIYFSYDVKMKEKGDIPEGYSVSREKKERFSLILESASTNQTSMYLCASSYEGLAGGQTQYFGPGTRLLVL.

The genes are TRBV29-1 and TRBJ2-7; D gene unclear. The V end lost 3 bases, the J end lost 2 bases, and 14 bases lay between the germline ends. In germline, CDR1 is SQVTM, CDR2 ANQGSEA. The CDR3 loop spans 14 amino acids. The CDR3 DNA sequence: TGCAGCGTTGAGACCGGGCCTCCCACCTACGAGCAGTACTTC. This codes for CSVETGPPTYEQYF.

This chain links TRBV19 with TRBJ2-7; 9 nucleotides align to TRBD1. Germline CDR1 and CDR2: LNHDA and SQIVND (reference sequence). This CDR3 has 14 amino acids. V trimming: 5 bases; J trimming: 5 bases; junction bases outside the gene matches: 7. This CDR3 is CASSRWDRADEQYF. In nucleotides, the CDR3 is TGTGCCAGTAGTCGTTGGGACAGGGCGGACGAGCAGTACTTC.

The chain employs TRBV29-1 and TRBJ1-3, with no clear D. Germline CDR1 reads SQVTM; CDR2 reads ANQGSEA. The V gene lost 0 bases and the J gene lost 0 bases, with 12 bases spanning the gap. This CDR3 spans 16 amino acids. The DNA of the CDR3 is TGCAGCGTTGAAGATCGAGGCGGGAACTCTGGAAACACCATATATTTT. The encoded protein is CSVEDRGGNSGNTIYF.

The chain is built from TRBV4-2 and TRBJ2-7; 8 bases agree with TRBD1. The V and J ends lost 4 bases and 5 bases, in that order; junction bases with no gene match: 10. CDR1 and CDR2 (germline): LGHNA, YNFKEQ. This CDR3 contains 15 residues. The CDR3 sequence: CASSPGDRFGHEQYF. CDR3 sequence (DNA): TGTGCCAGCAGCCCGGGGGACAGGTTTGGGCACGAGCAGTACTTC.

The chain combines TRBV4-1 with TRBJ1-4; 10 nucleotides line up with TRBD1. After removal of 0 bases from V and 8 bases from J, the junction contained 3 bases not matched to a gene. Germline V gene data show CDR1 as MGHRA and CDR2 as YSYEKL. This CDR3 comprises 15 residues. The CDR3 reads CASSQDGTGVEKLFF. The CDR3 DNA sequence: TGCGCCAGCAGCCAAGATGGGACAGGGGTCGAAAAACTGTTTTTT.